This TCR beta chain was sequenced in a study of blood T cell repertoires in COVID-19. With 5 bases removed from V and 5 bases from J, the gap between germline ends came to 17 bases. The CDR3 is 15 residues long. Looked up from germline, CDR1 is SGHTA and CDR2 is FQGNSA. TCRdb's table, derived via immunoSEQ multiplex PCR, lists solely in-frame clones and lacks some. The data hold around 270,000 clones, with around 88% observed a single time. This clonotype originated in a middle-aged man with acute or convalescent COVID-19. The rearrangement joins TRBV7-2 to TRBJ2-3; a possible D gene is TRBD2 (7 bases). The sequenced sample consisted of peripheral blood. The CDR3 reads CASSLMGGAEDTQYF. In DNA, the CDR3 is TGTGCCAGCAGCCTCATGGGGGGGGCGGAAGATACGCAGTATTTT.